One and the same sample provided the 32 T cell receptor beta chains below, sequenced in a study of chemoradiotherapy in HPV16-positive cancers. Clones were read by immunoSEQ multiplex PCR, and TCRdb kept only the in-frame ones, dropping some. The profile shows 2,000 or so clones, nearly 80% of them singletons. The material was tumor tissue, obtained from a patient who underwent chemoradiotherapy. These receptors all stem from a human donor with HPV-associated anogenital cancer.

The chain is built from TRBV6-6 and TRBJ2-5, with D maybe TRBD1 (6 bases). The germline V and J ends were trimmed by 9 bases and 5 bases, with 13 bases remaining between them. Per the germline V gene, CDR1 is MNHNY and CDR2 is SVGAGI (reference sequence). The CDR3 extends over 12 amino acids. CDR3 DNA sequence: TGTGCCAGTTCAGGGGCTGAGGAGACCCAGTACTTC. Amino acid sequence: CASSGAEETQYF.

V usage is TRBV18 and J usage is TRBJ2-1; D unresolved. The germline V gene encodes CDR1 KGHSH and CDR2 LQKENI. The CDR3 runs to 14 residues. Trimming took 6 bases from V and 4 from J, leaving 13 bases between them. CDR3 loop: CASSLLDAYNEQFF. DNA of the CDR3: TGTGCCAGCTCCCTTCTGGACGCTTACAATGAGCAGTTCTTC.

CDR3 amino acids: CASSPPYNEQFF. The CDR3 DNA follows: TGCGCCAGCAGTCCCCCCTACAATGAGCAGTTCTTC. The chain links TRBV10-2 to TRBJ2-1; D unresolved. The CDR3 has 12 amino acids. V dropped 5 bases and J dropped 2 bases, with 4 bases sitting between them. Germline values: CDR1 WSHSY, CDR2 SAAADI.

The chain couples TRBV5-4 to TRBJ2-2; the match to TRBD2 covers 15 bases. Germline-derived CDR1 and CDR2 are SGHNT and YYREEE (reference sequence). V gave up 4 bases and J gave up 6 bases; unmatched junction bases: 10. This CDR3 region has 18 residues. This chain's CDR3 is CASSLGLAGGPSSGELFF. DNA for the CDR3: TGTGCCAGCAGCCTTGGACTAGCGGGAGGGCCCTCATCCGGGGAGCTGTTTTTT.

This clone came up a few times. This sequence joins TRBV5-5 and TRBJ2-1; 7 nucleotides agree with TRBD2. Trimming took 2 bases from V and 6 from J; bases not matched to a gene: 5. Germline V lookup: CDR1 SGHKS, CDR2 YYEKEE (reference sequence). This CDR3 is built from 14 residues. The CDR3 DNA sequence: TGTGCCAGCAGCTTCGTCCTAGCGGTCAATGAGCAGTTCTTC. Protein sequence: CASSFVLAVNEQFF.

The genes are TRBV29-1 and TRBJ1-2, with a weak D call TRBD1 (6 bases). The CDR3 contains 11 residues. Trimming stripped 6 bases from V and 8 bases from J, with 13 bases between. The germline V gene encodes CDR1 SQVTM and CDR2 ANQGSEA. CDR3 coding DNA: TGCAGCGTGAGCCGGGACAAAGGCTACACCTTC. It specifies CSVSRDKGYTF.

The CDR3 spells CASSPLDSRETQYF. CDR3 nucleotides: TGTGCCAGCAGCCCCCTGGACAGTAGAGAGACCCAGTACTTC. The chain couples TRBV7-3 to TRBJ2-5, with D possibly TRBD1 on 6 matching bases. Germline CDR1 reads SGHTA; CDR2 reads FQGTGA. The CDR3 covers 14 residues. Trimming left V 5 bases short and J 4 bases short, with 14 bases between. Based on the CDR3 plus reference TRBV7-3 and TRBJ2-5, the full variable domain is GAGVSQTPSNKVTEKGKYVELRCDPISGHTALYWYRQSLGQGPEFLIYFQGTGAADDSGLPNDRFFAVRPEGSVSTLKIQRTERGDSAVYLCASSPLDSRETQYFGPGTRLLVL.

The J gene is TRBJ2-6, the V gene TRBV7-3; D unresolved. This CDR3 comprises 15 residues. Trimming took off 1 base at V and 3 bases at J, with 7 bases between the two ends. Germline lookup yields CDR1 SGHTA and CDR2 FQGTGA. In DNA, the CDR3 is TGTGCCAGCAGCTTAATTCGTGGTGGGGCCAACGTCCTGACTTTC. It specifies CASSLIRGGANVLTF.

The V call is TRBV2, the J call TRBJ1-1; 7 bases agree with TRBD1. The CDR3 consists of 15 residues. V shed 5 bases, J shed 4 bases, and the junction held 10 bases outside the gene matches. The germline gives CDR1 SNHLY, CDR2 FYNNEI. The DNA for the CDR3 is TGTGCCAGCAGTTCCCAGGGAAGGGGGCGCACTGAAGCTTTCTTT. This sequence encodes CASSSQGRGRTEAFF.

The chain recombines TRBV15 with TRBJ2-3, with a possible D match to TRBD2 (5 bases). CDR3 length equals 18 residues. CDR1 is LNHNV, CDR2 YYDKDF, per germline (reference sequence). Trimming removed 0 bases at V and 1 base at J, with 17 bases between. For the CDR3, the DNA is TGTGCCACCAGCAGAGATTATCGGACGGGATACCGCACAGATACGCAGTATTTT. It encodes CATSRDYRTGYRTDTQYF.

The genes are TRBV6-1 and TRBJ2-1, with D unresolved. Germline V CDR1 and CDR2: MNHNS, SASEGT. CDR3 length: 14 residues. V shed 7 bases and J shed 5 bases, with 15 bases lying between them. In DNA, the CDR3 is TGTGCCAGCACCCCGCAGCAGGCGCACAATGAGCAGTTCTTC. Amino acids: CASTPQQAHNEQFF.

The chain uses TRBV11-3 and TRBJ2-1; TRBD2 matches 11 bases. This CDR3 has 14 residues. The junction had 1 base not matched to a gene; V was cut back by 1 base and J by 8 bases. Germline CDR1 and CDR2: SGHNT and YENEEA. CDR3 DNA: TGTGCCAGCAGCTTAGCTAGCGGGAGGTATGAGCAGTTCTTC. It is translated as CASSLASGRYEQFF. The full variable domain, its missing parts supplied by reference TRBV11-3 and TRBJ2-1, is EAGVVQSPRYKIIEKKQPVAFWCNPISGHNTLYWYLQNLGQGPELLIRYENEEAVDDSQLPKDRFSAERLKGVDSTLKIQPAELGDSAVYLCASSLASGRYEQFFGPGTRLTVL.

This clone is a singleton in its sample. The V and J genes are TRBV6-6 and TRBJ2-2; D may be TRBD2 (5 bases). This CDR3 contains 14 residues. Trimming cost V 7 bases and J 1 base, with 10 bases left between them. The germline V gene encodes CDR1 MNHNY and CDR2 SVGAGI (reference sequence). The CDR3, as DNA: TGTGCCAGCAAAGAAGAGGGGAACACCGGGGAGCTGTTTTTT. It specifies CASKEEGNTGELFF.

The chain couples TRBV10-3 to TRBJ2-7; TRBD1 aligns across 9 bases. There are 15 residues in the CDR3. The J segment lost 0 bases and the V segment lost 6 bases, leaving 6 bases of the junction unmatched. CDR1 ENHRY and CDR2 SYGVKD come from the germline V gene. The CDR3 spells CAIRYGQGSSYEQYF. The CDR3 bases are TGTGCCATCAGATACGGACAGGGGAGCTCCTACGAGCAGTACTTC.

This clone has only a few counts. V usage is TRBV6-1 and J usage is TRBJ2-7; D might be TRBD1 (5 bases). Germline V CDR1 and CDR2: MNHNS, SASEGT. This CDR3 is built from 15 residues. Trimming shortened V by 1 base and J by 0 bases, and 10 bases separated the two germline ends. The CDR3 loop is CASSEEDMASYEQYF. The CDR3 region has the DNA TGTGCCAGCAGTGAAGAGGACATGGCCTCCTACGAGCAGTACTTC.

The CDR3 nucleotides read TGTGCCAGCAGCACAGGGCATAATTCACCCCTCCACTTT. This sequence encodes CASSTGHNSPLHF. This sequence joins TRBV28 and TRBJ1-6; D is possibly TRBD1 (6 bases). The germline V gene encodes CDR1 MDHEN and CDR2 SYDVKM. Trimming left V 6 bases short and J 5 bases short, with 8 bases between. The CDR3 is 13 amino acids.

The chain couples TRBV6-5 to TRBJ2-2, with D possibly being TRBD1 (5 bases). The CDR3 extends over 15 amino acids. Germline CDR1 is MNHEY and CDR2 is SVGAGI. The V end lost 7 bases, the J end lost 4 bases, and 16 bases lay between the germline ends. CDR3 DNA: TGTGCCAGCACCCTAAACAGGCTGTTCACCGGGGAGCTGTTTTTT. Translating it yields CASTLNRLFTGELFF.

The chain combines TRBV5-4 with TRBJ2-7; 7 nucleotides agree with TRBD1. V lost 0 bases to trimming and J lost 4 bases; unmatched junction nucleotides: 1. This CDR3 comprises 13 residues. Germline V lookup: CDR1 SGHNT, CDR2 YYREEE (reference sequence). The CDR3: CASSLEQGYEQYF. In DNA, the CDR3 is TGTGCCAGCAGCTTGGAACAGGGGTACGAGCAGTACTTC.

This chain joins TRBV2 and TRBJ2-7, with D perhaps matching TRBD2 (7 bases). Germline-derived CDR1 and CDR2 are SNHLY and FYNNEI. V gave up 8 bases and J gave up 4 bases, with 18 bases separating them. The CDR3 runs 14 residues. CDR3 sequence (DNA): TGTGCCAGCGCCCCGGCAGGGGAGGGATACGAGCAGTACTTC. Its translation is CASAPAGEGYEQYF.

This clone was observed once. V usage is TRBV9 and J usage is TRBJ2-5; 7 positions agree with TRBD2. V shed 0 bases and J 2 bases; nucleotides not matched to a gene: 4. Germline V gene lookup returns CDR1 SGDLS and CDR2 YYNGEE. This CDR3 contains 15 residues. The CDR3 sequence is CASSVAGRDQETQYF. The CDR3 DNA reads TGTGCCAGCAGCGTAGCTGGGAGGGATCAAGAGACCCAGTACTTC.

CDR3 bases: TGTGCCAGCTCATCGATACCGGGCTCTGGGGCCAACGTCCTGACTTTC. As protein: CASSSIPGSGANVLTF. This chain uses TRBV18 with TRBJ2-6; no reliable D call. CDR3 length: 16 residues. Trimming cost V 5 bases and J 0 bases, with 11 bases left between them. Germline V gives CDR1 KGHSH, CDR2 LQKENI.

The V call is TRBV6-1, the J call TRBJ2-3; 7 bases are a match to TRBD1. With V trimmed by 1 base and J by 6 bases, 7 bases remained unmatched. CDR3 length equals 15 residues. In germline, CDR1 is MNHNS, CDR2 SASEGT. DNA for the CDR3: TGTGCCAGCAGTGAAGGGACAGGCTGGGCGGATACGCAGTATTTT. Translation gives CASSEGTGWADTQYF.

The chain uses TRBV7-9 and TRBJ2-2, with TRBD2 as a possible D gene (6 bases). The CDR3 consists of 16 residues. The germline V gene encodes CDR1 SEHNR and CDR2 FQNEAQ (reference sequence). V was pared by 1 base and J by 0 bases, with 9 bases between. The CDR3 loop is CASSLEGGANTGELFF. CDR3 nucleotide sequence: TGTGCCAGCAGCTTAGAGGGCGGGGCGAACACCGGGGAGCTGTTTTTT.

The CDR3 DNA is TGCAGCGTGGTACAGGGGATGTACGAGCAGTACTTC. Protein sequence: CSVVQGMYEQYF. The genes are TRBV29-1 and TRBJ2-7; 7 nucleotides match TRBD1. With 6 bases clipped from V and 4 bases from J, the junction kept 6 bases outside the gene matches. The length of the CDR3 is 12 residues. Germline V gives CDR1 SQVTM, CDR2 ANQGSEA.

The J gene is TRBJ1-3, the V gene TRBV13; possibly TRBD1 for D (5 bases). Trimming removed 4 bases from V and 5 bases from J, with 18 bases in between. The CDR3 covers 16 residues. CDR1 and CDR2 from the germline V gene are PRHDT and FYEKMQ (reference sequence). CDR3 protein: CASSSQSAGSRNTIYF. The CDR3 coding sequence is TGTGCCAGCAGCTCTCAAAGCGCAGGGAGCAGAAACACCATATATTTT.

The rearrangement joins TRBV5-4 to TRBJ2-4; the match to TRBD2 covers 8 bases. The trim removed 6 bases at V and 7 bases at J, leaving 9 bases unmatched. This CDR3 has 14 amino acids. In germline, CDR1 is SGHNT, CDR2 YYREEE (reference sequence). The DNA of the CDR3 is TGTGCCAGCACCCCGGGAGGGGCGCGGAACATTCAGTACTTC. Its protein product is CASTPGGARNIQYF. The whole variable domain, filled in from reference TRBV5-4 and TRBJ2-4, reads ETGVTQSPTHLIKTRGQQVTLRCSSQSGHNTVSWYQQALGQGPQFIFQYYREEENGRGNFPPRFSGLQFPNYSSELNVNALELDDSALYLCASTPGGARNIQYFGAGTRLSVL.

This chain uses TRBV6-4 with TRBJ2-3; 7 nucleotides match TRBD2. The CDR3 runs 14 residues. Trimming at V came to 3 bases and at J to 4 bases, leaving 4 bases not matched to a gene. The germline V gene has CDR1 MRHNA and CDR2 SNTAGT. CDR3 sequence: CASSEGGGADTQYF. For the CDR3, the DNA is TGTGCCAGCAGTGAAGGTGGGGGGGCAGATACGCAGTATTTT.

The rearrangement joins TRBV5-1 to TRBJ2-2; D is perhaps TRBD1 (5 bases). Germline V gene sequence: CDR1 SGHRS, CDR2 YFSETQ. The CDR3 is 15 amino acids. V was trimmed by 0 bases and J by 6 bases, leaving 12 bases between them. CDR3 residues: CASSLAPGKAGELFF. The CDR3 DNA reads TGCGCCAGCAGCTTGGCTCCAGGGAAGGCCGGGGAGCTGTTTTTT.

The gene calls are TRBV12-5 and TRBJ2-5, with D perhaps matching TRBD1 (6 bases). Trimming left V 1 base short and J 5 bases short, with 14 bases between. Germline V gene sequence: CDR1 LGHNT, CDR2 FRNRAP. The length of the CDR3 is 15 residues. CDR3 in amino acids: CASGLEDRIPETQYF. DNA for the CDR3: TGTGCTAGTGGTTTGGAGGACAGAATTCCGGAGACCCAGTACTTC. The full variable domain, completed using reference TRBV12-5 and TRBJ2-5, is DARVTQTPRHKVTEMGQEVTMRCQPILGHNTVFWYRQTMMQGLELLAYFRNRAPLDDSGMPKDRFSAEMPDATLATLKIQPSEPRDSAVYFCASGLEDRIPETQYFGPGTRLLVL.

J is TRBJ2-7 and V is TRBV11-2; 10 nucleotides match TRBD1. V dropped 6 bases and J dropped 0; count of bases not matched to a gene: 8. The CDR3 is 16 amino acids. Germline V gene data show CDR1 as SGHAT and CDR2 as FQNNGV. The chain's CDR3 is CASSLTGQGGSYEQYF. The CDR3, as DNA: TGTGCCAGCAGTTTAACTGGACAGGGGGGCTCCTACGAGCAGTACTTC. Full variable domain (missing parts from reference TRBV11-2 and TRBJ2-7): EAGVAQSPRYKIIEKRQSVAFWCNPISGHATLYWYQQILGQGPKLLIQFQNNGVVDDSQLPKDRFSAERLKGVDSTLKIQPAKLEDSAVYLCASSLTGQGGSYEQYFGPGTRLTVT.

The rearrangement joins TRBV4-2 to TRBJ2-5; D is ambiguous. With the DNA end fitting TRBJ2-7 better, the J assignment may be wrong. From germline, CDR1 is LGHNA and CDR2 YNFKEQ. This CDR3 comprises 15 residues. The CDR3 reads CASSQEQDGNYEQYF. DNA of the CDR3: TGTGCCAGCAGCCAAGAGCAGGACGGAAACTACGAGCAGTACTTC.

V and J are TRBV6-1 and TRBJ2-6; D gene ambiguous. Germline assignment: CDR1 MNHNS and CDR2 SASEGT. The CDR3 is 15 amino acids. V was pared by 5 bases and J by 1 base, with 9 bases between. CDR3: CASSSRDSGANVLTF. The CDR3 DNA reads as TGTGCCAGCAGTTCAAGGGATTCTGGGGCCAACGTCCTGACTTTC.